This T cell receptor (beta chain) emerged from a study of T cells in Graves' hyperthyroidism and ophthalmopathy. Study-level points and caveats: Most expanded thyroid clonotypes above 0.001 also appeared in blood.

The germline V gene has CDR1 SNHLY and CDR2 FYNNEI. CDR3 length: 16 amino acids. Trimming took off 5 bases at V and 3 bases at J, with 17 bases between the two ends. The investigators amplified TCR beta CDR3 regions from RNA transcripts. TCR CDR3 regions were first amplified by RT-PCR with HTBI primers. In TCRdb, the multiplex PCR reads were re-called with MiXCR into one record per CDR3 protein. The table records 650,000 to 800,000 distinct CDR3 sequences, about 45% of them present only once. Comments on this clonotype: Its target is not known.

The sequencing input was peripheral blood or thyroid tissue (not recorded which). The chain joins TRBV2 to TRBJ1-5; D gene ambiguous. The origin of this receptor is an adult man with Graves' disease, either hyperthyroidism or ophthalmopathy (not recorded which). CDR3 in amino acids: CASSPRGPSFNQPQHF. The CDR3 bases are TGTGCCAGCAGTCCCCGTGGACCGTCCTTCAATCAGCCCCAGCATTTT.